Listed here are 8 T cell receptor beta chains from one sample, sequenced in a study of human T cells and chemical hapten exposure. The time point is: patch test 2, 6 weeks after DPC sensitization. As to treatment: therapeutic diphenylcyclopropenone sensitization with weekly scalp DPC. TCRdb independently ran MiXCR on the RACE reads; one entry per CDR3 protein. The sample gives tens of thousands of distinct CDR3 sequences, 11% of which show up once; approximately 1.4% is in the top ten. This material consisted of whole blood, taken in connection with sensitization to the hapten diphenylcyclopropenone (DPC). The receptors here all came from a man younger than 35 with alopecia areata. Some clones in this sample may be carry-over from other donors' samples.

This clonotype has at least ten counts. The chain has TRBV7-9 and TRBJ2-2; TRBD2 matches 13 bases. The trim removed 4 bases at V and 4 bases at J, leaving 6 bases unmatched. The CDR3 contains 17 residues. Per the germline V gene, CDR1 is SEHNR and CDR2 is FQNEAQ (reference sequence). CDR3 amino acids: CASSYTGLAGSTGELFF. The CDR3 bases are TGTGCCAGCAGCTACACGGGACTAGCGGGAAGCACCGGGGAGCTGTTTTTT.

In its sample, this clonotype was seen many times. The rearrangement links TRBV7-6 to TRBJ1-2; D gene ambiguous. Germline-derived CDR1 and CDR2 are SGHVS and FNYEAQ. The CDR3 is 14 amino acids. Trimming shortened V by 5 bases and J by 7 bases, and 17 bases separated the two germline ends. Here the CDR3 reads CASSPSGVWGGYTF. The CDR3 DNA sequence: TGTGCCAGCAGCCCCTCCGGGGTTTGGGGTGGCTACACCTTC.

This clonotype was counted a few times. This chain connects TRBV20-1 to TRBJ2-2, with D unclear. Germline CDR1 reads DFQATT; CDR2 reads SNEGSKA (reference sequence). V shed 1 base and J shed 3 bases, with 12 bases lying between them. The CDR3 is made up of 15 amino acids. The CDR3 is CSARGTTVYTGELFF. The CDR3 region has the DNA TGCAGTGCTAGAGGAACTACAGTGTACACCGGGGAGCTGTTTTTT.

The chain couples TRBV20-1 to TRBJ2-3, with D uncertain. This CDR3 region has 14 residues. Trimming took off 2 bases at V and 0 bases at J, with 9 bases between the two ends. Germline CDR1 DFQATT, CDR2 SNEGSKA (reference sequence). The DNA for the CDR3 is TGCAGTGCTAGAATTGGGGTGAGCACAGATACGCAGTATTTT. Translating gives CSARIGVSTDTQYF.

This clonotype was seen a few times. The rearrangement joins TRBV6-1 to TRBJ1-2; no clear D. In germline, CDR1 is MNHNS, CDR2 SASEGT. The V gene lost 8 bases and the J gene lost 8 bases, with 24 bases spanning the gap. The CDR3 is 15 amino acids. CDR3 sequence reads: CASQTMVADLGGYTF. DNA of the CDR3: TGTGCCAGCCAAACGATGGTGGCGGACCTAGGGGGCTACACCTTC.

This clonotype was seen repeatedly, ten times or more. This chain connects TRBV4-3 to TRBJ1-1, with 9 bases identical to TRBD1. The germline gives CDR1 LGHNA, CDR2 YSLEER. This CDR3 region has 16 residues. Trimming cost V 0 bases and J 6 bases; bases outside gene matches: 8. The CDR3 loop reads CASSQETGQGEPEAFF. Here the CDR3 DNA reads TGCGCCAGCAGCCAAGAAACGGGACAGGGTGAGCCTGAAGCTTTCTTT.

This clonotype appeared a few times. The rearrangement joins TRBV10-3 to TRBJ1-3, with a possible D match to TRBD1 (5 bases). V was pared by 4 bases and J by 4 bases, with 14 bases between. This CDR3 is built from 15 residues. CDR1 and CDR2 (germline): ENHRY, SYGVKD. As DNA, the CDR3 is TGTGCCATCAGTGCTCAGGGCCGCTCCGGAAACACCATATATTTT. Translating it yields CAISAQGRSGNTIYF.

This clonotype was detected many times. The CDR3 DNA reads TGCGCCAGCAGCCAATCCTTGGACAGGGACTACGAGCAGTACTTC. This sequence encodes CASSQSLDRDYEQYF. This rearrangement joins TRBV4-3 to TRBJ2-7, with 8 bases matching TRBD1. The germline CDR1 and CDR2 sequences are LGHNA and YSLEER. The CDR3 runs 15 residues. The V gene end was trimmed by 2 bases and the J gene end by 3 bases; junction bases not matched to a gene: 6.